This is a list of T cell receptor beta chains from one sample in a study of blood T cells in healthy people across ages. TCRdb re-called the 5' RACE reads through MiXCR, storing one row per CDR3 protein. This sample has around 1,500,000 distinct CDR3 sequences, with around two fifths found just once. Sequenced material: blood. These receptors all come from a woman under 30 in good health. Both conserved end residues are part of each CDR3. The order of the fields is V gene, clone size, D gene, J gene, CDR3 DNA, CDR3 protein. D genes are given only for firm matches. Clone size is stated in some rows and not others, as once, few, many or a class when expanded.

TRBV7-3	few	TRBD2	TRBJ2-1	TGTGCCAGCAGCCTGGGGACTAGCTCTAACAATGAGCAGTTCTTC	CASSLGTSSNNEQFF
TRBV6-6	few	TRBD2	TRBJ2-7	TGTGCCAGCAGCCGTTCCCTAGCGGCCCTTTACGAGCAGTACTTC	CASSRSLAALYEQYF
TRBV29-1	.	TRBD1	TRBJ1-2	TGCAACGCTGCTATGACAGGGGGTAATGGCTACACCTTC	CNAAMTGGNGYTF
TRBV25-1	.	.	TRBJ2-7	TGTGCCAGCAGTGAACTCGGGGGAGGGACACCCACCTACGAGCAGTACTTC	CASSELGGGTPTYEQYF
TRBV12-3/TRBV12-4	few	.	TRBJ1-2	TGTGCCAGCAGCCCGAAGGAGGGACGGGATGGCTACACCTTC	CASSPKEGRDGYTF
TRBV29-1	few	TRBD1	TRBJ1-2	TGCAGCGTCGCGACAGGGGTTGGCTACACCTTC	CSVATGVGYTF
TRBV6-5	few	.	TRBJ2-5	TGTGCCAGCAGTTACTCCCCGCGGGCAGGATGGGAGACCCAGTACTTC	CASSYSPRAGWETQYF
TRBV29-1	.	.	TRBJ1-1	TGCAGCGTGACCTTGCAGTTGACGAACACTGAAGCTTTCTTT	CSVTLQLTNTEAFF
TRBV5-4	few	TRBD2	TRBJ2-1	TGTGCCAGCACCCCCGGGACTAGCCTCTACAATGAGCAGTTCTTC	CASTPGTSLYNEQFF
TRBV7-2	.	TRBD2	TRBJ2-7	TGTGCCAGCAGTCAGACTAGCGCGTCTTACGAGCAGTACTTC	CASSQTSASYEQYF
TRBV27	few	TRBD2	TRBJ2-3	TGTGCCAGCAGTTTGTCTAGCGGGAGGCTCACAGATACGCAGTATTTT	CASSLSSGRLTDTQYF
TRBV12-3/TRBV12-4	few	TRBD2	TRBJ2-3	TGTGCCAGCAGTTTAGCGGGAGGGCCCTATACGCAGTATTTT	CASSLAGGPYTQYF
TRBV7-9	once	.	TRBJ2-1	TGTGCCAGCAGCTCTTGGGCAGGGACCCTCCAAGAGACCCAGTTCTTC	CASSSWAGTLQETQFF
TRBV5-6	.	.	TRBJ2-4	TGTGCCAGCAGCCCCCCCGGGGCCAAAAACATTCAGTACTTC	CASSPPGAKNIQYF
TRBV12-3/TRBV12-4	many	TRBD2	TRBJ2-7	TGTGCCAGCAGTCTAGCGGGAGGCCCCGGGGAGCAGTACTTC	CASSLAGGPGEQYF
TRBV3-1	.	TRBD2	TRBJ2-5	TGTGCCAGCAGCCAAGTTGGGGCTAGCGGAAGAAGGGAGCAGTACTTC	CASSQVGASGRREQYF
TRBV29-1	.	TRBD1	TRBJ1-2	TGCAGCGTTGAAGTGGGACAGAACTATGGCTACACCTTC	CSVEVGQNYGYTF
TRBV29-1	once	.	TRBJ2-1	TGCAGCGTTCTCAAAGCGGCTTCCTACGAGCAGTTCTTC	CSVLKAASYEQFF
TRBV20-1	.	.	TRBJ2-7	TGCAGTGCTACCCAGGGAGGTAGTTTCTACGAGCAGTACTTC	CSATQGGSFYEQYF
TRBV7-2	once	.	TRBJ2-5	TGTGCCAGCAGCCTGGATAATATACGGGAGACCCAGTACTTC	CASSLDNIRETQYF
TRBV29-1	many	TRBD2	TRBJ2-3	TGCAGCGACAGTAGCGGGAGAAGCGCAGATACGCAGTATTTT	CSDSSGRSADTQYF
TRBV11-2	.	.	TRBJ1-4	TGTGCCAGCAGCTTAGGGCCGGGACAACTCGACGAAAAACTGTTTTTT	CASSLGPGQLDEKLFF
TRBV20-1	.	.	TRBJ2-5	TGCAGTGCTAACCGGTCAGGGCGCCAAGAGACCCAGTACTTC	CSANRSGRQETQYF
TRBV20-1	.	.	TRBJ2-3	TGCAGTGCTAGCCACCCGGAGGGCCGAACAGATACGCAGTATTTT	CSASHPEGRTDTQYF
TRBV27	.	.	TRBJ2-1	TGTGCCAGCAGTCCAATCGGACTAAAGGCCTACAATGAGCAGTTCTTC	CASSPIGLKAYNEQFF
TRBV5-8	.	TRBD1	TRBJ2-7	TGTGCCAGCAACAGACAGGGGATTCTAACCTACGAGCAGTACTTC	CASNRQGILTYEQYF
TRBV12-3/TRBV12-4	once	.	TRBJ2-1	TGTGCCAGCAGTCCTAGAGGGGCGCCCGAGTTCTTC	CASSPRGAPEFF
TRBV12-3/TRBV12-4	.	TRBD2	TRBJ2-1	TGTGCCAGCAGTTCTGCGGGGGGCTCTGAGCAGTTCTTC	CASSSAGGSEQFF
TRBV20-1	.	TRBD1	TRBJ1-2	TGCAGTGCTCTTCGACAGGGGGCGGACGGCTACACCTTC	CSALRQGADGYTF
TRBV12-3/TRBV12-4	few	.	TRBJ1-2	TGTGCCAGCAGCCGGCGTACGGGCGGTGGCTACACCTTC	CASSRRTGGGYTF
TRBV29-1	few	.	TRBJ2-3	TGCAGCGTTGAAGGGACGGCCACCAGCACAGATACGCAGTATTTT	CSVEGTATSTDTQYF
TRBV5-1	.	.	TRBJ2-5	TGCGCCAGCAGCTTGGGGGCAGAGGGTTCGGAGACCCAGTACTTC	CASSLGAEGSETQYF
TRBV18	.	TRBD1	TRBJ2-1	TGTGCCAGCTCACCACCGGTTTCAGGGGGAGATGAGCAGTTCTTC	CASSPPVSGGDEQFF
TRBV18	few	.	TRBJ2-7	TGTGCCAGCTCACCAAAAATTCCCGAGCAGTACTTC	CASSPKIPEQYF
TRBV18	.	.	TRBJ1-1	TGTGCCAGCTCACCACCTACGGGCACTGAAGCTTTCTTT	CASSPPTGTEAFF
TRBV6-2/TRBV6-3	.	.	TRBJ1-2	TGTGCCAGCACCCACAATGGGTTAAGTGGCTACACCTTC	CASTHNGLSGYTF
TRBV7-3	few	.	TRBJ2-3	TGTGCCAGCAGTTTGGGCTTCCCTAGCACAGATACGCAGTATTTT	CASSLGFPSTDTQYF
TRBV20-1	few	.	TRBJ1-1	TGCAGTGCCACACCACAAGGAGTGGAAGCTTTCTTT	CSATPQGVEAFF
TRBV11-2	.	.	TRBJ2-1	TGTGCCAGCAGCTTAGCGAACAACTACAATGAGCAGTTCTTC	CASSLANNYNEQFF
TRBV11-2	.	.	TRBJ2-7	TGTGCCAGCAGCTCAGCGGCAGGGGTTCTGTTCGAGCAGTACTTC	CASSSAAGVLFEQYF
TRBV20-1	few	.	TRBJ2-5	TGCAGTGCTAGAGAGCGGACGTACCAAGAGACCCAGTACTTC	CSARERTYQETQYF
TRBV20-1	few	TRBD2	TRBJ2-5	TGCAGTGCTAGACCGCTAGCGGGGGGCCCTTATTCCCAAGAGACCCAGTACTTC	CSARPLAGGPYSQETQYF
TRBV5-1	many	.	TRBJ2-3	TGCGCCAGCAGCTTGCCTAGCGCTAGCACAGATACGCAGTATTTT	CASSLPSASTDTQYF
TRBV29-1	few	TRBD2	TRBJ2-5	TGCAGCACCCATAGCGGGGGGGCCCAAGAGACCCAGTACTTC	CSTHSGGAQETQYF
TRBV20-1	.	TRBD2	TRBJ2-1	TGCAGTGCCATGGGCACGACTAGCGGAACCTACAATGAGCAGTTCTTC	CSAMGTTSGTYNEQFF
TRBV29-1	few	TRBD1	TRBJ1-5	TGCAGCGTTGCACAGGGGTTTGGGCCCCAGCATTTT	CSVAQGFGPQHF
TRBV4-1	few	TRBD2	TRBJ2-3	TGCGCCAGCAGCCAAGATGAGGTAGCGGGAATGAGGCCAGATACGCAGTATTTT	CASSQDEVAGMRPDTQYF
TRBV29-1	.	.	TRBJ1-1	TGCAGCGTGGCCGGGATGCGGGCGACTGAAGCTTTCTTT	CSVAGMRATEAFF
TRBV2	.	.	TRBJ2-1	TGTGCCAGCAGTGATGCGGTGACCTCCTACAATGAGCAGTTCTTC	CASSDAVTSYNEQFF
TRBV12-5	few	.	TRBJ2-1	TGTGCTAGTGGTTTGGAGGGGGCCTACAATGAGCAGTTCTTC	CASGLEGAYNEQFF
TRBV6-1	.	TRBD2	TRBJ2-7	TGTGCCAGCAGTCAACTAGCGGGGGATTACAATGAGCAGTACTTC	CASSQLAGDYNEQYF
TRBV6-1	.	.	TRBJ2-4	TGTGCCAGCAGTGAAGGGCGGCTAAGGGAGCAGTACTTC	CASSEGRLREQYF
TRBV7-8	.	.	TRBJ2-7	TGTGCCAGCAGTCAGGGTGTCAACGAGCAGTACTTC	CASSQGVNEQYF